The sequence of this TCR beta chain was determined in a study of T cell repertoires in cytomegalovirus infection (dated 2019 in TCRdb). Background on the whole study: Donor HLA type was relevant to the analysis, because carriage of CMV infection together with the matching HLA type was indicated by public TCR beta signatures. Broader findings and caveats from the paper: In both this cohort and an independent cohort of 352 donors, the cumulative frequency of public TCR beta family members distinguished carriers of CMV infection plus the relevant HLA type. The ex vivo response was dominated by HLA-C-restricted CMV-specific TCR beta clonotypes, which also provided the single most frequent clonotype in two of eight donors.

Between the V and J ends, shortened by 2 bases and 7 bases respectively, the junction contains 9 bases. Spanning cysteine to phenylalanine, the CDR3 consists of 13 amino acids. Only the CDR3 portion is preserved as DNA: 39 bases, with reading frame beginning at the first base. Sequences SGHRS (CDR1) and YFSETQ (CDR2) are obtained from the germline V gene. The instrument was an Illumina HiSeq 1500. The public reads were quality trimmed at Q25 with fastp and then assembled into clones with MiXCR by TCRdb, keeping productive beta chains. Every distinct CDR3 protein forms one entry, paired with its most common genes and DNA. In this sample the table shows about 300,000 distinct CDR3 sequences, approximately 10% of which occur a single time. The ten biggest clones cover approximately 2.4% of the sample. In regard to this clonotype: No cognate antigen has been identified for it. No clone much larger than this one lies a single base away; base qualities are absent.

The specimen sequenced was PBMCs. The chain is encoded by TRBV5-1 joined to TRBJ2-2; 6 matching bases give a weak D call of TRBD1. The sequence derives from a human donor in good health (CMV status not recorded). Some clones in this sample may be carry-over from other donors' samples. The CDR3 protein: CASSFRGIGELFF. The DNA sequence is given as TGCGCCAGCAGCTTCAGGGGAATCGGGGAGCTGTTTTTT.